The present TCR beta chain was sequenced within a study of blood T cell repertoires in COVID-19 (dated by TCRdb to 2020 to 2022). Looking at the study overall: Samples from collaborators originated in the United States, Italy and Spain and spanned both the acute and convalescent phases of COVID-19. The prospective study material was composed of cDNA or gDNA derived from T cells, B-cell-depleted T cells, or PBMCs. Subjects who had been exposed to COVID-19, were actively infected with it, or had recovered from it provided the deeply sampled blood TCRbeta repertoires that made up the dataset. A freely available public database, intended as a resource for researchers studying the immune response to SARS-CoV-2, is where the repertoires were released. The samples were drawn from two sources: the first 160 participants of the ongoing ImmuneRACE study, and 1,254 subjects contributed by 6 global collaborators. Nearly every sample came with metadata listing a de-identified subject ID, COVID-19 status, age in years and sex. Where HLA class I and class II types were available, the types were taken from metadata supplied by the sample provider, not from assay-based typing. The study at large found these results: How much clinical and demographic metadata was included differed by source and by participant, and the metadata was provided uncurated.

One collaborating source in Seattle enrolled patients while the patients were actively infected and followed the patients over time throughout the course of disease. Collaborating institutions collected whole blood in K2EDTA tubes following their own protocols. For TCRbeta analysis, collaborators shipped samples as frozen whole blood, isolated PBMCs, or DNA extracted from either of those sample types. The germline V and J ends show losses of 4 bases and 2 bases respectively, and no gene match explains 4 bases of the junction. CDR1 and CDR2 are read off the germline V gene as SGHDT and YYEEEE. The CDR3 goes from the cysteine to the phenylalanine over 14 residues. Only the CDR3 DNA is retained, 42 bases long and in frame from the first base. Worth noting for this clone: There is no known antigen for this receptor. Base-call qualities are not available, and no considerably larger clone is one nucleotide away.

TCRbeta CDR3 regions were amplified from genomic DNA by means of the immunoSEQ Assay, a bias-controlled multiplex PCR. The authors processed their data as follows. The number of nucleated cells in each sample was estimated from the amplification of reference gene primers within the assay. To quantify the absolute abundance of each unique TCRbeta CDR3 rearrangement, sequence reads were collapsed and filtered. For each sample, productive Simpson clonality was calculated by taking the square root of Simpson's diversity index across productive rearrangements. The table comes from immuneACCESS by way of TCRdb, which keeps in-frame sequences with V and J called. Part of the clones is missing from these tables; in studies checked, under half for an unresolved V gene and the rest for unknown reasons. That table supplies the V and J calls and clone size; D and trimming were determined from the DNA. A total of some 270,000 clones appear in this sample, around 81% of them only once. 15% to 19% of the sample comes from the top ten.

The rearranged segments are TRBV5-6 and TRBJ2-7; TRBD2 agrees with 9 junctional bases. The sequence derives from a person between 65 and 79 years old with COVID-19, enrolled during active disease. The sequenced sample was peripheral blood. The nucleotide sequence is given as TGTGCCAGCAGCGGACTAGCGAGCGCCTACGAGCAGTACTTC. Its protein reads: CASSGLASAYEQYF.